What follows are 24 T cell receptor beta chains derived from one specimen sequenced in a study of T cells in Graves' hyperthyroidism and ophthalmopathy. Amplified TCR beta CDR3 regions came from RNA transcripts. The study used the HTBI primer set for a first-round RT-PCR of the TCR CDR3. MiXCR, applied by TCRdb to the multiplex PCR reads, yields one record per CDR3 protein. The data show 350,000 to 400,000 distinct CDR3 sequences, just under 15% seen once. The sample comprised blood. These receptors all come from a woman in her twenties or thirties with Graves' hyperthyroidism.

This clonotype was seen more than once but under ten times. J is TRBJ2-1 and V is TRBV7-9; D might be TRBD1 (6 bases). Trimming took off 6 bases at V and 2 bases at J, with 11 bases between the two ends. The CDR3 sequence is 14 residues long. CDR1 is SEHNR, CDR2 FQNEAQ, per germline (reference sequence). CDR3 DNA: TGTGCCAGCAGACCCGACAGGACCTACAATGAGCAGTTCTTC. This gives the protein CASRPDRTYNEQFF.

A few counts support this clonotype. CDR3 protein: CASRRSSGVRNEQFF. The CDR3 DNA is TGTGCCAGCAGAAGGTCTTCGGGGGTTCGAAATGAGCAGTTCTTC. V gene TRBV6-2 or TRBV6-3 combines with J gene TRBJ2-1; weak D call: TRBD2 (6 bases). Trimming took off 6 bases at V and 7 bases at J, with 19 bases between the two ends. CDR3 size: 15 residues. The V gene's germline CDR1 is MNHEY and CDR2 SVGEGT.

The V and J genes are TRBV9 and TRBJ1-4; a weak D match, TRBD1 (5 bases). The CDR3 loop spans 16 amino acids. V was cut by 3 bases and J by 1 base, with 13 bases left in between. Germline lookup yields CDR1 SGDLS and CDR2 YYNGEE. CDR3 in amino acids: CASSDWGRGTNEKLFF. CDR3 DNA: TGTGCCAGCAGCGACTGGGGACGGGGAACTAATGAAAAACTGTTTTTT.

The J gene is TRBJ2-5, the V gene TRBV19; D is unclear. V dropped 3 bases and J dropped 4 bases, with 9 bases sitting between them. Germline V gene sequence: CDR1 LNHDA, CDR2 SQIVND (reference sequence). The CDR3 extends over 13 amino acids. The CDR3 region is CASSIEVGETQYF. The CDR3 DNA sequence: TGTGCCAGTAGTATTGAGGTAGGAGAGACCCAGTACTTC.

The CDR3 nucleotides read TGTGCCTGGGAAGTGGGCTCTGGAAACACCATATATTTT. Its translation is CAWEVGSGNTIYF. The chain recombines TRBV30 with TRBJ1-3; D remains ambiguous. Trimming left V 5 bases short and J 0 bases short, with 8 bases between. Per germline, CDR1 GTSNPN and CDR2 SVGIG (reference sequence). The CDR3 has 13 amino acids.

In its sample, this clonotype was seen many times. The chain couples TRBV2 to TRBJ1-5; D is unclear. Trimming removed 4 bases at V and 0 bases at J, with 22 bases between. Germline CDR1 reads SNHLY; CDR2 reads FYNNEI. The CDR3 length is 19 residues. The CDR3 region has the DNA TGTGCCAGCAGTGTTAGGATACAGAGCCGACCTCTTAGCAATCAGCCCCAGCATTTT. Its translation is CASSVRIQSRPLSNQPQHF.

In its sample, this clonotype was seen many times. The chain has TRBV7-2 and TRBJ2-2, with D tentatively TRBD1 (5 bases). Germline loops: CDR1 SGHTA, CDR2 FQGNSA. The V gene lost 1 base and the J gene lost 4 bases, with 10 bases spanning the gap. The CDR3 sequence is 15 residues long. The chain's CDR3 is CASSLVEGVTGELFF. The CDR3 bases are TGTGCCAGCAGCTTAGTCGAAGGGGTCACCGGGGAGCTGTTTTTT.

Note on this clonotype: A much larger clone is a single base away; this may be a read error. V usage is TRBV7-9 and J usage is TRBJ2-7; TRBD2 agrees at 7 bases. The length of the CDR3 is 15 residues. Germline V lookup: CDR1 SEHNR, CDR2 FQNEAQ (reference sequence). The V gene end was trimmed by 5 bases and the J gene end by 3 bases; junction bases not matched to a gene: 10. The CDR3 reads CASSRILAWSYEQYF. Written as DNA, the CDR3 is TGTGCCAGCAGCCGGATACTAGCGTGGAGCTACGAGCAGTACTTC.

Regarding this clonotype: This may be a read error: a much more frequent sequence differs by one nucleotide. The J gene is TRBJ2-7, the V gene TRBV28, with D perhaps TRBD2 (5 bases). Germline V gives CDR1 MDHEN, CDR2 SYDVKM. Deletions cut 1 base from V and 1 base from J, with 14 bases between. The CDR3 loop spans 16 amino acids. The chain's CDR3 is CASSLLEAASSYEQYF. Written as DNA, the CDR3 is TGTGCCAGCAGTTTATTGGAGGCAGCCAGTTCCTACGAGCAGTACTTC.

This clonotype occurred a few times. This chain connects TRBV20-1 to TRBJ2-1; 7 bases are shared with TRBD1. CDR1 DFQATT and CDR2 SNEGSKA come from the germline V gene (reference sequence). With V trimmed by 3 bases and J by 0 bases, 14 bases remained unmatched. The CDR3 contains 18 residues. The CDR3 loop is CSASSTEIQGTSYNEQFF. In DNA form, the CDR3 reads TGCAGTGCTAGTAGTACGGAAATACAGGGGACCTCCTACAATGAGCAGTTCTTC.

This chain uses TRBV28 with TRBJ1-3, with 8 bases that match TRBD1. The CDR3 consists of 15 residues. CDR1 is MDHEN, CDR2 SYDVKM, per germline. V lost 4 bases and J lost 4; bases outside the gene matches: 6. The CDR3 here is CASSSTGTGGNTIYF. Written as DNA, the CDR3 is TGTGCCAGCAGTTCGACCGGGACAGGCGGAAACACCATATATTTT.

This clonotype was recorded a few times. The rearrangement links TRBV28 to TRBJ2-2; maybe TRBD2 (6 bases). Germline-derived CDR1 and CDR2 are MDHEN and SYDVKM. The CDR3 consists of 15 residues. With 3 bases removed from V and 4 bases from J, the gap between germline ends came to 12 bases. The DNA for the CDR3 is TGTGCCAGCAGTTTTTTTGCGGGGAGCACCGGGGAGCTGTTTTTT. Translation gives CASSFFAGSTGELFF.

This clonotype was seen repeatedly, ten times or more. The chain has TRBV6-1 and TRBJ2-2, with no clear D. Germline V lookup: CDR1 MNHNS, CDR2 SASEGT. The V end was cut by 4 bases, the J end by 0 bases, with 9 bases between. This CDR3 has 15 amino acids. CDR3 DNA sequence: TGTGCCAGCAGTGTTACCCCCACGAACACCGGGGAGCTGTTTTTT. As protein: CASSVTPTNTGELFF.

This clonotype occurred many times. V and J are TRBV7-2 and TRBJ2-5; possibly TRBD2 for D (5 bases). V shed 2 bases and J shed 4 bases, with 11 bases lying between them. The CDR3 contains 14 residues. The V gene's germline CDR1 is SGHTA and CDR2 FQGNSA. CDR3 sequence: CASSLTGMAETQYF. The CDR3 region has the DNA TGTGCCAGCAGCTTAACGGGAATGGCAGAGACCCAGTACTTC.

This clonotype was detected only a few times. V gene TRBV7-8 combines with J gene TRBJ2-7; the D is unclear. With 1 base removed from V and 4 bases from J, the gap between germline ends came to 11 bases. The germline CDR1 and CDR2 sequences are SGHVS and FQNEAQ. This CDR3 region has 14 residues. The CDR3 loop is CASSLGGREYEQYF. In DNA, the CDR3 is TGTGCCAGCAGCTTAGGCGGCAGAGAGTACGAGCAGTACTTC.

The sample holds many counts of this clonotype. V is TRBV10-3 and J is TRBJ2-5; the D gene is possibly TRBD2 (6 bases). Per germline, CDR1 ENHRY and CDR2 SYGVKD. Trimming cost V 5 bases and J 0 bases, with 19 bases left between them. The CDR3 extends over 17 amino acids. CDR3 region: CAISSPTGGTYQETQYF. CDR3 sequence (DNA): TGTGCCATCAGTTCCCCTACCGGCGGGACGTACCAAGAGACCCAGTACTTC.

The chain is built from TRBV5-4 and TRBJ1-1; D is unclear. The CDR3 totals 20 residues. Germline CDR1 SGHNT, CDR2 YYREEE (reference sequence). V gave up 3 bases and J gave up 0 bases, with 27 bases separating them. The CDR3 reads CASSYLIFGGRVVMNTEAFF. The CDR3 bases are TGTGCCAGCAGCTACTTAATATTTGGCGGCCGGGTTGTAATGAACACTGAAGCTTTCTTT.

This chain connects TRBV7-9 to TRBJ2-5, with D unclear. V dropped 7 bases and J dropped 5 bases, with 14 bases sitting between them. The CDR3 spans 13 residues. In germline, CDR1 is SEHNR, CDR2 FQNEAQ (reference sequence). The CDR3 is CASNLNTEETQYF. The CDR3, as DNA: TGTGCCAGCAACCTAAATACCGAGGAGACCCAGTACTTC. Together with reference TRBV7-9 and TRBJ2-5, the CDR3 gives the full variable domain: DTGVSQNPRHKITKRGQNVTFRCDPISEHNRLYWYRQTLGQGPEFLTYFQNEAQLEKSRLLSDRFSAERPKGSFSTLEIQRTEQGDSAMYLCASNLNTEETQYFGPGTRLLVL.

Comments on this clonotype: Compared with germline, one end of the junction differs, possibly owing to a read error. The chain joins TRBV20-1 to TRBJ2-5; perhaps TRBD1 as D (6 bases). The CDR3 consists of 12 residues. Germline V CDR1 and CDR2: DFQATT, SNEGSKA (reference sequence). The CDR3 loop reads CSARQVQETRYF. In DNA form, the CDR3 reads TGCAGTGCTCGACAGGTCCAAGAGACCCGGTACTTC.

This clonotype was counted many times. The chain recombines TRBV3-1 with TRBJ2-7, with D uncertain. Germline V gives CDR1 LGHDT, CDR2 YNNKEL (reference sequence). Trimming stripped 7 bases from V and 4 bases from J, with 20 bases between. This CDR3 region has 15 residues. CDR3 loop: CASTPTIQRTYEQYF. The CDR3 DNA reads as TGTGCCAGCACACCTACTATCCAACGGACGTACGAGCAGTACTTC.

This clonotype was picked up one time. V and J are TRBV4-1 and TRBJ2-1; no definite D call. CDR1 MGHRA and CDR2 YSYEKL come from the germline V gene. The CDR3 contains 13 residues. The germline V and J ends were trimmed by 2 bases and 5 bases, with 7 bases remaining between them. Here the CDR3 DNA reads TGCGCCAGCAGCCAACGCCTCCACAATGAGCAGTTCTTC. Its translation is CASSQRLHNEQFF.

This clonotype was counted many times. V usage is TRBV20-1 and J usage is TRBJ2-1; TRBD2 matches 12 bases. CDR1 and CDR2 from the germline V gene are DFQATT and SNEGSKA (reference sequence). Trimming cost V 2 bases and J 6 bases; bases outside gene matches: 5. The CDR3 runs to 15 residues. The CDR3 DNA reads as TGCAGTGCTAGACTAGCGGGAGGGCCGCGCAATGAGCAGTTCTTC. It encodes CSARLAGGPRNEQFF.

This clonotype was observed a few times. The J gene is TRBJ1-6, the V gene TRBV20-1; 7 positions match TRBD1. The CDR3 spans 14 residues. J gave up 8 bases and V 0 bases, and 4 bases lay outside the gene matches. The germline V gene has CDR1 DFQATT and CDR2 SNEGSKA (reference sequence). CDR3 region: CSARDLQGDSPLHF. As DNA, the CDR3 is TGCAGTGCTAGAGATCTCCAGGGGGATTCACCCCTCCACTTT.

This clonotype was seen repeatedly, ten times or more. This sequence joins TRBV11-2 and TRBJ2-3; the D gene is possibly TRBD1 (6 bases). CDR3 size: 16 residues. Germline CDR1 reads SGHAT; CDR2 reads FQNNGV. Trimming left V 5 bases short and J 1 base short, with 16 bases between. Here the CDR3 DNA reads TGTGCCAGCAGCCGAAATTACGGACAGCGCACAGATACGCAGTATTTT. Amino acids: CASSRNYGQRTDTQYF.